This T cell receptor beta chain is from a study of cytomegalovirus exposure and HLA in healthy donors. The germline gives CDR1 GTSNPN, CDR2 SVGIG (reference sequence). Trimming took 0 bases from V and 2 from J, leaving 11 bases between them. The CDR3 extends over 16 amino acids. PCR employed 60 Vbeta and 13 Jbeta primers. This table comes from immunoSEQ multiplex PCR, and its TCRdb copy is limited to in-frame clones, with some not included. This listing includes around 70,000 clones. The receptor comes from a woman aged 30 to 39 in good health and CMV-seronegative. This chain connects TRBV30 to TRBJ2-6; a weak D match, TRBD1 (6 bases). Sequencing used PBMCs. CDR3 nucleotides: TGTGCCTGGAGTGTAACCCCAGGGGCTGGGGCCAACGTCCTGACTTTC. It encodes CAWSVTPGAGANVLTF.